This T cell receptor beta chain was captured by sequencing in a study of blood T cell repertoires in COVID-19. Background on the study: In each case, the material was cDNA or gDNA derived from T cells, B-cell-depleted T cells, or PBMCs.

The CDR3 contains 13 residues. The V and J ends lost 4 bases and 5 bases respectively, with 8 bases between them. Germline CDR1 is SEHNR and CDR2 is FQNEAQ (reference sequence). Sequencing used immunoSEQ multiplex PCR; TCRdb keeps in-frame clones, though not all of them. The profile covers about 280,000 clones, with around 90% appearing a single time and roughly 4% taken by the ten largest. The cohort comprised adults aged roughly 18 to 90 years residing in 20 to 30 US areas. The sequence came from a woman in her 30s with acute COVID-19. J is TRBJ2-2 and V is TRBV7-9; D possibly corresponds to TRBD1 (6 bases). The sequenced material came from PBMCs or T cells enriched from blood (not recorded which). This CDR3 is CASSSGQTGELFF. CDR3 DNA sequence: TGTGCCAGCAGCTCGGGACAAACCGGGGAGCTGTTTTTT.